This TCR beta chain originates from a study of CD4 T cells in relation to SARS-CoV-2 and coronaviruses. CD4 enrichment then naive enrichment separated naive from memory CD4+ cells. This clone counts as medium-sized. The germline V gene encodes CDR1 LNHDA and CDR2 SQIVND (reference sequence). V lost 3 bases, J lost 2 bases, and 3 bases stayed unmatched. The CDR3 runs to 16 residues. The protocol was immunoSEQ multiplex PCR, while the TCRdb copy is restricted to in-frame clones and leaves out a portion. The table lists 35,000 to 40,000 clones, 70% to 90% of them singletons. The chain joins TRBV19 to TRBJ1-5, with 11 bases aligning to TRBD1. Sequenced sample: memory CD4+ T cells from PBMCs. This TCR was recovered from an adult with COVID-19. CDR3 loop: CASSIRDRGGNQPQHF. The CDR3 DNA follows: TGTGCCAGTAGTATCCGGGACAGGGGGGGCAATCAGCCCCAGCATTTT.